This T cell receptor beta chain was retrieved from a study of shared clonotypes between healthy human individuals. Method: immunoSEQ multiplex PCR; TCRdb's copy keeps in-frame clones and lacks some. Found here are 1,100,000 or so clones, more than 75% of them singletons; the top ten hold about 0.52%. CD4+ cells yielded CD45RA+ naive and CD45RA-negative memory subsets. The germline V gene has CDR1 ENHRY and CDR2 SYGVKD. Trimming removed 0 bases from V and 4 bases from J; junction bases left unmatched: 11. This CDR3 has 17 residues. Sequencing was carried out using memory CD4+ T cells from PBMCs. Indicated subset: CD45RA-negative fraction. The chain joins TRBV10-3 to TRBJ2-7; the match to TRBD2 covers 8 bases. The source is a young man in good health. Some clones in this sample may be carry-over from other donors' samples. CDR3 DNA sequence: TGTGCCATCAGTGAGTCGAGCGGTAGCGGGATGCGGTACGAGCAGTACTTC. Translated, it gives CAISESSGSGMRYEQYF.